This TCR beta chain stems from a study of cytomegalovirus exposure and HLA in healthy donors. The CDR3 extends over 15 amino acids. Per germline, CDR1 LNHDA and CDR2 SQIVND (reference sequence). Trimming removed 4 bases from V and 8 bases from J, with 15 bases in between. A multiplex PCR was run with 60 Vbeta primers and 13 Jbeta primers. Here immunoSEQ multiplex PCR was the method, and the copy in TCRdb shows in-frame clones only, minus some. The sample includes over 50,000 clones, under 85% of them seen just once. The chain has TRBV19 and TRBJ1-6; D perhaps matches TRBD1 (6 bases). The clonotype was recovered from a man aged 45-65 years in good health and CMV-seropositive. Sequencing was performed on PBMCs. Here the CDR3 DNA reads TGTGCCAGTAGTAGGGGGCTGATTATGGATTCACCCCTCCACTTT. This gives the protein CASSRGLIMDSPLHF.